These 21 T cell receptor beta chains came from one sample sequenced in a study of CXCR3-negative and CXCR3-positive naive CD8 T cells. TRB cDNA was prepared as libraries by UMI-labeled 5' RACE. Reprocessing the 5' RACE reads, TCRdb reports a single entry for every CDR3 protein and omits DNA. The sample features over 70,000 distinct CDR3 sequences, with 1.1% in its top ten. The sample consisted of naive CXCR3- CD8+ T cells from blood. Noted subset: CD45RO-CCR7+CD27+CD95- naive CD8+ T cells lacking CXCR3 (TNR3-). The receptors derive from a human donor in good health. Some clones in this sample may be carry-over from other donors' samples.

The genes are TRBV29-1 and TRBJ1-1; the D call from TCRdb, TRBD1, cannot be confirmed without DNA. The germline V gene has CDR1 SQVTM and CDR2 ANQGSEA. The CDR3 is made up of 14 amino acids. The CDR3 here is CSVEGQTMNTEAFF.

The chain is built from TRBV14 and TRBJ1-5; TCRdb's D call of TRBD1 is untestable without DNA. The CDR3 totals 19 residues. Germline assignment: CDR1 SGHDN and CDR2 FVKESK. The CDR3 sequence: CASSQDGPYRGRGNQPQHF.

The chain couples TRBV6-5 to TRBJ2-5; the D call of TRBD1 rests on TCRdb alone, since no DNA is present to check it. Germline loops: CDR1 MNHEY, CDR2 SVGAGI. The CDR3 runs 14 residues. This chain's CDR3 is CASSEDRGQETQYF.

The rearrangement links TRBV27 to TRBJ2-1. The germline CDR1 and CDR2 sequences are MNHEY and SMNVEV (reference sequence). The CDR3 extends over 13 amino acids. CDR3 region: CASSLFGANEQFF.

The chain links TRBV29-1 to TRBJ2-7. Germline CDR1 and CDR2: SQVTM and ANQGSEA. This CDR3 spans 13 amino acids. CDR3 protein: CSVRHSSSYEQYF.

The CDR3 loop reads CATSRDIGAGGGSPYEQYF. The chain uses TRBV15 and TRBJ2-7; there is no DNA to check the TCRdb D call of TRBD2. Germline values: CDR1 LNHNV, CDR2 YYDKDF (reference sequence). The CDR3 has 19 amino acids.

V and J are TRBV20-1 and TRBJ1-2; no DNA is available, so the TRBD1 call from TCRdb remains unchecked. Germline CDR1 is DFQATT and CDR2 is SNEGSKA (reference sequence). The CDR3 has 17 residues. CDR3 residues: CSAMALTGANGNYGYTF.

The gene calls are TRBV5-6 and TRBJ2-2; TCRdb indicates TRBD1, and absent DNA this call remains unverified. This CDR3 is 15 amino acids long. CDR1 SGHDT and CDR2 YYEEEE come from the germline V gene. The CDR3 here is CASSGGPTNTGELFF.

The chain has TRBV13 and TRBJ2-1. The CDR3 runs 14 residues. The germline V gene has CDR1 PRHDT and CDR2 FYEKMQ (reference sequence). CDR3 loop: CASSSGPDYNEQFF.

V usage is TRBV10-3 and J usage is TRBJ2-3; TCRdb names TRBD1, which stays unverified in the absence of DNA. Germline V CDR1 and CDR2: ENHRY, SYGVKD. The CDR3 has 13 amino acids. The CDR3 sequence: CAISATGLNTQYF.

This chain uses TRBV5-1 with TRBJ2-7; the D call of TRBD1 rests on TCRdb alone, since no DNA is present to check it. Germline CDR1 and CDR2: SGHRS and YFSETQ. The CDR3 is 11 amino acids. The CDR3 here is CASSPGNEQYF.

The V call is TRBV18, the J call TRBJ2-1; TCRdb's assignment of TRBD1 cannot be checked, as there is no DNA. The CDR3 is made up of 15 amino acids. Germline V gene sequence: CDR1 KGHSH, CDR2 LQKENI. The CDR3 here is CASSPGAGVYNEQFF.

The chain employs TRBV7-7 and TRBJ2-7. The CDR3 sequence is 13 residues long. Germline loops: CDR1 SSHAT, CDR2 FNYEAQ (reference sequence). The CDR3 sequence: CASSLNQFYEQYF. Together with reference TRBV7-7 and TRBJ2-7, the CDR3 gives the full variable domain: GAGVSQSPRYKVTKRGQDVTLRCDPISSHATLYWYQQALGQGPEFLTYFNYEAQPDKSGLPSDRFSAERPEGSISTLTIQRTEQRDSAMYRCASSLNQFYEQYFGPGTRLTVT.

V gene TRBV4-3 combines with J gene TRBJ2-7; the D call of TRBD1 rests on TCRdb alone, since no DNA is present to check it. Germline assignment: CDR1 LGHNA and CDR2 YSLEER. The CDR3 totals 14 residues. The CDR3 loop reads CASSQEGQGFEQYF.

V is TRBV29-1 and J is TRBJ2-7; without DNA, the TCRdb call of TRBD1 cannot be checked. The CDR3 loop spans 13 amino acids. The V gene's germline CDR1 is SQVTM and CDR2 ANQGSEA. This CDR3 reads CSVEVGRGYEQYF.

The genes are TRBV15 and TRBJ1-1; TCRdb names TRBD1, which stays unverified in the absence of DNA. This CDR3 is 13 amino acids long. Germline lookup yields CDR1 LNHNV and CDR2 YYDKDF (reference sequence). The CDR3 loop reads CATGIRGGTEAFF.

The chain links TRBV19 to TRBJ1-2; absent DNA, TCRdb's TRBD1 call cannot be checked. The germline gives CDR1 LNHDA, CDR2 SQIVND (reference sequence). This CDR3 contains 15 residues. CDR3: CASSAGQGHLYGYTF.

The CDR3 loop reads CSVESRVQSSYNEQFF. The chain couples TRBV29-1 to TRBJ2-1; TCRdb lists TRBD1, though no DNA is available to test this call. The CDR3 is 16 residues long. From germline, CDR1 is SQVTM and CDR2 ANQGSEA.

The rearrangement links TRBV6-2 or TRBV6-3 to TRBJ1-1; with no DNA, the TCRdb D assignment of TRBD1 cannot be verified. The CDR3 consists of 14 residues. The V gene's germline CDR1 is MNHEY and CDR2 SVGEGT. CDR3 sequence reads: CASSSQGANTEAFF.

The chain joins TRBV30 to TRBJ1-1. Germline lookup yields CDR1 GTSNPN and CDR2 SVGIG (reference sequence). CDR3 length: 13 amino acids. The CDR3 reads CAWSEMVNTEAFF.

The rearrangement links TRBV29-1 to TRBJ1-1; TCRdb calls TRBD1, which cannot be checked without DNA. The CDR3 is made up of 16 amino acids. The V gene's germline CDR1 is SQVTM and CDR2 ANQGSEA. The CDR3 reads CSVERGGQGGNTEAFF.